This TCR beta chain was sequenced in a study of a mutant IDH1 vaccine in newly diagnosed glioma. Across the whole study: Patients in the study were vaccinated eight times, receiving shots in weeks 1, 3, 5, 7, 11, 15, 19 and 23. Study observations and caveats: Immune responses arising from the vaccine appeared in approximately 92% of patients.

Sequencing used immunoSEQ multiplex PCR; TCRdb keeps in-frame clones, though not all of them. The table has 110,000 or so clones, 85% to 90% seen once. This clone was seen only once. The antigen remains undetermined. Time point defined: week 11, during vaccination. With topical imiquimod, each dose of the vaccine consisted of 300 ug of mutant IDH1 20-mer peptide. The sequencing here drew on PBMCs, taken from a glioma patient whose treatment included an IDH1 peptide vaccine. This receptor was obtained from a woman in her 50s with glioma.

The CDR3 sequence: CASSLTGTGFYEQYF. In DNA form, the CDR3 reads TGTGCCAGCAGCTTGACCGGGACAGGGTTCTACGAGCAGTACTTC. The chain couples TRBV5-4 to TRBJ2-7; 9 positions match TRBD1. V shed 1 base, J shed 3 bases, and the junction held 5 bases outside the gene matches. CDR3 length: 15 amino acids. The germline CDR1 and CDR2 sequences are SGHNT and YYREEE (reference sequence).